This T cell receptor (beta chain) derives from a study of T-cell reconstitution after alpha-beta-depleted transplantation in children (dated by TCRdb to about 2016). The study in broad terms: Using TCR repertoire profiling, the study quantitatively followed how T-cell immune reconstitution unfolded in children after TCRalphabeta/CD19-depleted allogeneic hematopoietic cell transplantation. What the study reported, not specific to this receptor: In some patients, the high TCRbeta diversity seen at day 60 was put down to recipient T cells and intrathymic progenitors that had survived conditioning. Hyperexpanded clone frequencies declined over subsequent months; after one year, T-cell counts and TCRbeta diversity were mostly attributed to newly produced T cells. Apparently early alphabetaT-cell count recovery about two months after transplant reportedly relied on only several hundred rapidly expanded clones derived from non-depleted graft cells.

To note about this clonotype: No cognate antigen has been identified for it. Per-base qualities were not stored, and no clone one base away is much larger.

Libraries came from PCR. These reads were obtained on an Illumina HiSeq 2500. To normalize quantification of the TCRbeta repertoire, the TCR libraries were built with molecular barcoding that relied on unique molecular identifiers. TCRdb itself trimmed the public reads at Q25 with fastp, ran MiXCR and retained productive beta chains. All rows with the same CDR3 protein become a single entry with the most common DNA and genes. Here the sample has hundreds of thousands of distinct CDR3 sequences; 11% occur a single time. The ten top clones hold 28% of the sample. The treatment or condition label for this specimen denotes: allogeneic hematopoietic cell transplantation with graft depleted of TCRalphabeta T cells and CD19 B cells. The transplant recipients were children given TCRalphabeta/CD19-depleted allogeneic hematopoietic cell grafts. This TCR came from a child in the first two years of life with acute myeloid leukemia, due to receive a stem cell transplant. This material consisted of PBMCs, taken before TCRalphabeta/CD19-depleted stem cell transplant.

The CDR3 region reads CASSQRGQPQHF. DNA sequence: TGCGCCAGCAGTCAGAGGGGTCAGCCCCAGCATTTT. The rearranged chain carries TRBV23-1 and TRBJ1-5, and the D gene may be TRBD1, 5 bases matching. TRBV23-1 is filed as an ORF, its function uncertain. The CDR3 measures 12 amino acids from cysteine to phenylalanine. The DNA shown is the 36-base CDR3, in frame from base 1. Trimming at the junction amounts to 3 bases on V and 6 bases on J, and the germline ends lie 6 bases apart.